This TCR beta chain stems from a study of blood T cells in healthy people across ages. Regarding the study as a whole: Estimates of diversity drawn from one million T cells were considered underestimates. Age brought a roughly linear fall in TCR beta diversity measured per million T cells.

This clonotype was detected only a few times. The antigen remains unidentified. Primers used in a second PCR of roughly 7 to 12 cycles were a sample-barcoded 5' primer and a J-beta primer mix. Each CDR3 protein is one row after TCRdb ran MiXCR on the 5' RACE reads. The sample has about 1.8 million distinct CDR3 sequences; about 50% are singletons. J gave up 6 bases and V 6 bases, and 17 bases lay outside the gene matches. The CDR3 has 16 amino acids. CDR1 SGHTA and CDR2 FQGNSA come from the germline V gene. Drawn from each donor were roughly 9.4 milliliters of peripheral blood. Sequenced sample: blood. The chain joins TRBV7-2 to TRBJ2-7; 7 nucleotides line up with TRBD1. The receptor's source is a woman aged 40 to 50 in good health. The CDR3 coding sequence is TGTGCCAGCAGACCGAACACGAGAACAGGGGTGGGCGAGCAGTACTTC. Protein product: CASRPNTRTGVGEQYF.